Listed below are T cell receptor beta chains from one sample, sequenced in a study of T cell responses to AZD1222 COVID-19 vaccine. Generated by immunoSEQ multiplex PCR, the TCRdb table keeps only in-frame clones and is missing some. The table records 140,000 to 150,000 clones, roughly 91% of them present only once. The specimen comprised peripheral blood, sampled on day 0 of AZD1222 vaccination. The receptors were gathered from an adult in good health. Both conserved end residues are part of each CDR3. Fields, in order: V gene, J gene, clone size, D gene, CDR3 protein, CDR3 DNA. The D gene is left open where the match is weak. Part of the rows lack a size; the others show once, few, many or a class for expanded clones.

TRBV30	TRBJ2-3	-	TRBD1	CAWDRQGAITDTQYF	TGTGCCTGGGATAGACAGGGGGCTATCACAGATACGCAGTATTTT
TRBV7-3	TRBJ1-2	-	-	CASSLLDTGTNYGYTF	TGTGCCAGCAGCTTATTGGACACCGGGACTAACTATGGCTACACCTTC
TRBV11-2	TRBJ1-2	-	-	CASSLVESPDHGYTF	TGTGCCAGCAGCTTAGTGGAGTCTCCGGACCATGGCTACACCTTC
TRBV3-1/TRBV3-2	TRBJ2-1	-	-	CASSDDKGASEQFF	TGTGCCAGCAGCGATGACAAGGGAGCAAGTGAGCAGTTCTTC
TRBV2	TRBJ1-1	few	-	CASMTDRNTEAFF	TGTGCCAGCATGACGGACAGGAACACTGAAGCTTTCTTT
TRBV3-1/TRBV3-2	TRBJ2-7	few	-	CASSPRLSYEQYF	TGTGCCAGCAGCCCCCGCCTCTCCTACGAGCAGTACTTC
TRBV2	TRBJ1-2	-	-	CASSGTSNYGYTF	TGTGCCAGCAGTGGAACATCCAACTATGGCTACACCTTC
TRBV30	TRBJ2-4	-	-	CAWSQGVAGNIQYF	TGTGCCTGGAGCCAAGGGGTAGCAGGAAACATTCAGTACTTC
TRBV4-2	TRBJ1-1	few	TRBD1	CASSPGQGLDTEAFF	TGTGCCAGCAGCCCGGGACAGGGACTTGACACTGAAGCTTTCTTT
TRBV7-8	TRBJ1-1	few	-	CASSLAFRAGNTEAFF	TGTGCCAGCAGCTTAGCGTTTCGGGCAGGGAACACTGAAGCTTTCTTT
TRBV7-6	TRBJ1-2	-	TRBD1	CASSFGTGPTNYGYTF	TGTGCCAGCAGCTTTGGGACAGGCCCCACTAACTATGGCTACACCTTC
TRBV7-9	TRBJ2-5	once	-	CASSLVQETQYF	TGTGCCAGCAGCTTAGTACAAGAGACCCAGTACTTC
TRBV18	TRBJ2-7	-	-	CASSPNTGYEQYF	TGTGCCAGCTCACCCAATACAGGGTACGAGCAGTACTTC
TRBV7-9	TRBJ1-1	-	TRBD1	CASIWGTGDTEAFF	TGTGCCAGCATATGGGGGACAGGGGACACTGAAGCTTTCTTT
TRBV19	TRBJ1-2	-	-	CASNRLNYGYTF	TGTGCCAGTAATCGTCTTAACTATGGCTACACCTTC
TRBV6-5	TRBJ2-7	-	TRBD2	CASRGLVRYEQYF	TGTGCCAGCAGGGGACTAGTTCGCTACGAGCAGTACTTC
TRBV4-2	TRBJ2-1	-	TRBD2	CASSPASGTPNEQFF	TGTGCCAGCAGCCCGGCTAGCGGGACGCCGAATGAGCAGTTCTTC
TRBV3-1/TRBV3-2	TRBJ1-2	-	-	CASSQDFGDIHGYTF	TGTGCCAGCAGCCAAGATTTCGGGGACATTCATGGCTACACCTTC
TRBV2	TRBJ2-7	-	TRBD1	CASSAMGQGAYEQYF	TGTGCCAGCAGTGCAATGGGACAGGGGGCTTACGAGCAGTACTTC
TRBV5-1	TRBJ2-7	-	-	CASSLAQRPLSYEQYF	TGCGCCAGCAGCTTGGCCCAACGCCCCTTATCCTACGAGCAGTACTTC
TRBV5-1	TRBJ2-3	-	TRBD2	CASSSSGGLTTQYF	TGCGCCAGCAGCTCTAGCGGGGGTTTAACTACGCAGTATTTT
TRBV3-1/TRBV3-2	TRBJ2-1	-	TRBD2	CASSLNSGSPNEQFF	TGTGCCAGCAGCTTAAATAGCGGGAGTCCGAATGAGCAGTTCTTC
TRBV6-5	TRBJ1-1	-	TRBD1	CASSYSDRDEGTEAFF	TGTGCCAGCAGTTACTCTGACAGGGACGAGGGGACTGAAGCTTTCTTT
TRBV5-1	TRBJ1-2	-	TRBD1	CASSSTGGQVVSVRGYTF	TGCGCCAGCAGCTCGACGGGGGGACAGGTAGTCTCTGTTCGTGGCTACACCTTC
TRBV6-5	TRBJ1-3	-	-	CASSYGGNTIYF	TGTGCCAGCAGTTACGGGGGAAACACCATATATTTT
TRBV30	TRBJ2-1	-	-	CAWSVPVSGFPNEQFF	TGTGCCTGGAGTGTCCCAGTTTCGGGGTTCCCCAATGAGCAGTTCTTC
TRBV21-1	TRBJ1-3	-	-	CASSKLTACSGNTIYF	TGTGCCAGCAGCAAACTTACAGCCTGCTCTGGAAACACCATATATTTT
TRBV5-4	TRBJ2-1	-	TRBD2	CASSQVAGGNEQFF	TGTGCCAGCAGCCAAGTAGCGGGGGGGAATGAGCAGTTCTTC
TRBV5-1	TRBJ1-1	-	-	CASSPGEGSLNTEAFF	TGCGCCAGCAGCCCCGGCGAAGGGTCTTTGAACACTGAAGCTTTCTTT
TRBV3-1/TRBV3-2	TRBJ2-2	-	-	CASSQDSVLGTGELFF	TGTGCCAGCAGCCAAGATTCGGTCCTTGGCACCGGGGAGCTGTTTTTT
TRBV7-3	TRBJ2-1	-	TRBD2	CASSPTSGIDNEQFF	TGTGCCAGCAGTCCGACTAGCGGGATCGACAATGAGCAGTTCTTC
TRBV10-3	TRBJ1-1	once	-	CAISEGPPEAFF	TGTGCCATCAGTGAGGGACCCCCTGAAGCTTTCTTT
TRBV7-2	TRBJ2-5	-	-	CASRQDGETQYF	TGTGCCAGCAGACAGGATGGTGAGACCCAGTACTTC
TRBV19	TRBJ1-2	-	-	CASSIGQGISYGYTF	TGTGCCAGTAGTATCGGCCAGGGAATTAGCTATGGCTACACCTTC
TRBV25-1	TRBJ1-3	-	-	CASSPRTGTGNTIYF	TGTGCCAGCAGTCCTCGGACGGGAACTGGAAACACCATATATTTT
TRBV9	TRBJ1-4	-	TRBD1	CASSIRQGGEKLFF	TGTGCCAGCAGCATCCGACAGGGCGGTGAAAAACTGTTTTTT
TRBV30	TRBJ2-3	-	-	CAWMGLSTDTQYF	TGTGCCTGGATGGGGTTATCCACAGATACGCAGTATTTT
TRBV7-3	TRBJ2-2	-	TRBD2	CASSSGLAGTGELFF	TGTGCCAGCAGCTCGGGACTAGCGGGCACCGGGGAGCTGTTTTTT
TRBV25-1	TRBJ2-1	-	TRBD1	CASSESGTGFYNEQFF	TGTGCCAGCAGTGAATCGGGGACAGGGTTCTACAATGAGCAGTTCTTC
TRBV12-3/TRBV12-4	TRBJ1-2	-	-	CASSQAGAYGYTF	TGTGCCAGCAGCCAAGCGGGGGCCTATGGCTACACCTTC
TRBV2	TRBJ1-1	-	-	CASVTEVNTEAFF	TGTGCCAGCGTAACGGAGGTGAACACTGAAGCTTTCTTT
TRBV12-3/TRBV12-4	TRBJ2-7	-	-	CASSLGSADEQYF	TGTGCCAGCAGTTTGGGGTCTGCCGACGAGCAGTACTTC
TRBV3-1/TRBV3-2	TRBJ2-1	-	TRBD2	CASSQPRGLAGGNEQFF	TGTGCCAGCAGCCAACCGCGAGGGCTAGCGGGAGGTAATGAGCAGTTCTTC
TRBV6-5	TRBJ2-7	-	-	CASSYGPNPKWEQYF	TGTGCCAGCAGTTACGGTCCCAACCCAAAGTGGGAGCAGTACTTC
TRBV12-3/TRBV12-4	TRBJ1-5	once	-	CASSKVGSQPQHF	TGTGCCAGCAGTAAAGTAGGGTCTCAGCCCCAGCATTTT
TRBV7-3	TRBJ2-1	-	-	CASSLDSNSYNEQFF	TGTGCCAGCAGCTTAGACAGTAACTCCTACAATGAGCAGTTCTTC
TRBV9	TRBJ1-3	-	-	CASSVGNTIYF	TGTGCCAGCAGCGTTGGAAACACCATATATTTT
TRBV2	TRBJ1-5	few	TRBD1	CASRRQGYNQPQHF	TGTGCCAGCCGGAGACAGGGCTACAATCAGCCCCAGCATTTT
TRBV29-1	TRBJ1-2	-	-	CSGLGPIPGYTF	TGCAGCGGCCTCGGACCTATCCCTGGCTACACCTTC
TRBV12-2	TRBJ1-3	-	-	CASRSTSPPGNTIYF	TGTGCAAGTCGCTCGACCTCTCCCCCTGGAAACACCATATATTTT
TRBV29-1	TRBJ1-5	-	TRBD1	CSAADRNSNQPQHF	TGCAGCGCTGCGGACAGGAATAGCAATCAGCCCCAGCATTTT
TRBV12-5	TRBJ2-7	-	-	CASGLVVRRQSYEQYF	TGTGCTAGTGGTTTGGTGGTAAGGAGACAATCCTACGAGCAGTACTTC